This TCR beta chain was retrieved from a study of blood T cell repertoires in COVID-19. Study context: T cells, B-cell-depleted T cells, or PBMCs supplied cDNA or gDNA.

Produced via immunoSEQ multiplex PCR; TCRdb's table is partial and in-frame only. The table includes around 150,000 clones, 84% detected once. Trimming removed 0 bases at V and 8 bases at J, with 10 bases between. The germline gives CDR1 LGHNA, CDR2 YSLEER. This CDR3 spans 13 amino acids. This clone was seen only once. The sample was peripheral blood. V and J are TRBV4-3 and TRBJ1-1, with a possible D match to TRBD1 (5 bases). This clonotype was obtained from a woman aged 60 to 75 with acute or convalescent COVID-19. As DNA, the CDR3 is TGCGCCAGCAGCCAAGATAGGGCAGGGGAAGCTTTCTTT. It encodes CASSQDRAGEAFF.